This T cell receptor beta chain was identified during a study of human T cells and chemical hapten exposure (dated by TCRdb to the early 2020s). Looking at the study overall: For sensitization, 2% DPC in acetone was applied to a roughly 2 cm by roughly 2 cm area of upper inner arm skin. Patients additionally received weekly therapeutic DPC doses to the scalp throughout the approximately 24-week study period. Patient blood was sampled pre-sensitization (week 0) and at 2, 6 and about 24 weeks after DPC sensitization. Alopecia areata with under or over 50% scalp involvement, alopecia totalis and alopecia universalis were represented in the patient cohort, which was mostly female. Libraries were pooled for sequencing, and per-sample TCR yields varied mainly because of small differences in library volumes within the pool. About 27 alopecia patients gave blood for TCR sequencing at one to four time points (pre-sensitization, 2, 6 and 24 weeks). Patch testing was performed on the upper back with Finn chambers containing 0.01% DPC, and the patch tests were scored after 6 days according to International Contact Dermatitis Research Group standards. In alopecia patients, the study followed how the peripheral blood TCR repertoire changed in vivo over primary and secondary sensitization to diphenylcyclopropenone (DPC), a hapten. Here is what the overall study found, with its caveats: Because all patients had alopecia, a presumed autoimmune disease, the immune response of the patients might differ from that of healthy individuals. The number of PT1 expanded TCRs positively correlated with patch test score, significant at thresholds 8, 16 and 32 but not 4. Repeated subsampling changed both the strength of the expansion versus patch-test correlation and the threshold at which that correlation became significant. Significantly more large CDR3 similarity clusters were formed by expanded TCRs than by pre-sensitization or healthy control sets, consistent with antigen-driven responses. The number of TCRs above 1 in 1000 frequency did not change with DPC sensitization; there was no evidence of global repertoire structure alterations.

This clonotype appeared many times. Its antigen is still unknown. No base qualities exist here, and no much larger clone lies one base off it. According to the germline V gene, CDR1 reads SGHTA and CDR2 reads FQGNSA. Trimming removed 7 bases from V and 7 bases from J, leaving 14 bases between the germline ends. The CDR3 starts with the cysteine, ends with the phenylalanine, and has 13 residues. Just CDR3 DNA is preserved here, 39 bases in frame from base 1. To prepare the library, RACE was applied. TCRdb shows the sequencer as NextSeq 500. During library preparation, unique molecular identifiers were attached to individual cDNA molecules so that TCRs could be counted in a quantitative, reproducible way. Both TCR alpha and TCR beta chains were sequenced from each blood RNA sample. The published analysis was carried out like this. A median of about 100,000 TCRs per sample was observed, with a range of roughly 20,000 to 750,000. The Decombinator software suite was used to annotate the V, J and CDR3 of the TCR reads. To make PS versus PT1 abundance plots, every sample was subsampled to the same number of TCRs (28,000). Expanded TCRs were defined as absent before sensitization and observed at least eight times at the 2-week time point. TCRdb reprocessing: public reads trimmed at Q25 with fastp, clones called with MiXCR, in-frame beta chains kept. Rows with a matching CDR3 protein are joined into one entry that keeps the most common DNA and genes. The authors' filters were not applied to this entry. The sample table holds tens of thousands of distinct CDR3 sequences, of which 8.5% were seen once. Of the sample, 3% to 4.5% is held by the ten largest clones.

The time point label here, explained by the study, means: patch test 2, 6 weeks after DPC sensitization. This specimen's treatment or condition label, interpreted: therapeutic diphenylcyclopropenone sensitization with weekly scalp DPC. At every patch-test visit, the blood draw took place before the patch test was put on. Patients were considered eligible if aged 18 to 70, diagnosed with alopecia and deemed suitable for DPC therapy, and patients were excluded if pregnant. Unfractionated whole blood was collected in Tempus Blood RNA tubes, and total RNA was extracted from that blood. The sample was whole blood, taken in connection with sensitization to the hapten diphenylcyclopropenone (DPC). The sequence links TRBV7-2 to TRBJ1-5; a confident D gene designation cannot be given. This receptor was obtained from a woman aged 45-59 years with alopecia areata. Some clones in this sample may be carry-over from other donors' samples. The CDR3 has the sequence CASTLGLKQPQHF. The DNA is TGTGCCAGCACCCTCGGGCTGAAACAGCCCCAGCATTTT.